This T cell receptor (beta chain) was sequenced in a study of blood T cells in healthy people across ages. Study outcomes and limitations: Diversity of TCR beta per million T cells declined in a roughly linear way with age. Estimated diversity, derived from one million T cells, was regarded as an underestimate. PBMC samples, being unsorted, prevented any conclusive comparison of naive and antigen-experienced cells. When set beside aged donors, long-lived donors presented more naive CD4+ cells and higher diversity.

Then a second PCR, running roughly 7 to 11 cycles, was carried out with a sample-barcoded 5' primer and a J-beta primer mix. MiXCR, applied by TCRdb to the 5' RACE reads, yields one record per CDR3 protein. Of around 1.1 million distinct CDR3 sequences listed, around two fifths are singletons. V lost 2 bases to trimming and J lost 6 bases; unmatched junction nucleotides: 9. CDR1 is LGHDT and CDR2 is YNNKEL in the germline V gene (reference sequence). The CDR3 length is 15 residues. As to this clonotype: Its antigen remains unknown.

The chain employs TRBV3-1 and TRBJ1-2, with 7 nucleotides matching TRBD1. The sequencing input was blood. The receptor was derived from a man aged 18 to 35 in good health. The CDR3 region is CASSQPYRGWNGYTF. In DNA form, the CDR3 reads TGTGCCAGCAGCCAACCGTACAGGGGCTGGAATGGCTACACCTTC.